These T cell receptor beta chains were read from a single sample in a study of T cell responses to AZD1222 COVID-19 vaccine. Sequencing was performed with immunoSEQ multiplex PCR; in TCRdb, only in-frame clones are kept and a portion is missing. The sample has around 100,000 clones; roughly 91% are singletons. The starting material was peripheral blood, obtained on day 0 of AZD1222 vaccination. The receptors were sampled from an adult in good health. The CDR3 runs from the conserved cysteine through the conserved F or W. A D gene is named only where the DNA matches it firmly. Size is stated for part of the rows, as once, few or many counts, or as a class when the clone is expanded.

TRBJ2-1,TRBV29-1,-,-,TGCAGCGTTCCTTCTAGGAATGAGCAGTTCTTC,CSVPSRNEQFF
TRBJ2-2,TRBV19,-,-,TGTGCCAGTGTACAAAACACCGGGGAGCTGTTTTTT,CASVQNTGELFF
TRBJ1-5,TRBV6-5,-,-,TGTGCCAGCAGTTACGGTGGGGGTCAGCCCCAGCATTTT,CASSYGGGQPQHF
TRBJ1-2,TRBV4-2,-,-,TGTGCCAGCAGCGTCGGGACTCAAGGCTACACCTTC,CASSVGTQGYTF
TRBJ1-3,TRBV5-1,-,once,TGCGCCAGCAGCTTGGTTCGCAGGGAGGACACCATATATTTT,CASSLVRREDTIYF
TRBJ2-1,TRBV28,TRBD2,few,TGTGCCAGCAGCTCGATCGGGACTAATGTTATCTATGAGCAGTTCTTC,CASSSIGTNVIYEQFF
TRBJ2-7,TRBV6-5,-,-,TGTGCCAGCAGGCTGCGACCTCTCGTGGACGAGCAGTACTTC,CASRLRPLVDEQYF
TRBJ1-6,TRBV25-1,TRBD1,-,TGTGCCAGCAGTGCCACCGGGACAGCAAGCTCCTATAATTCACCCCTCCACTTT,CASSATGTASSYNSPLHF
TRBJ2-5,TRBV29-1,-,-,TGCAGCGTTGTCTCTCGAGAGGAGACCCAGTACTTC,CSVVSREETQYF
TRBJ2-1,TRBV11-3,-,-,TGTGCCAGCAGCTTTGGAGGATACAATGAGCAGTTCTTC,CASSFGGYNEQFF
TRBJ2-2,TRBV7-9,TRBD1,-,TGTGCCAGCCAGGGGGACGGGGAGCTGTTTTTT,CASQGDGELFF
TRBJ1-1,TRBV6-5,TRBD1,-,TGTGCCAGCAGTTACCAAGGACAGGCGAACACTGAAGCTTTCTTT,CASSYQGQANTEAFF
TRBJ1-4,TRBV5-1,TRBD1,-,TGCGCCAGCAGCGGGACAGGGAAGTATGAAAAACTGTTTTTT,CASSGTGKYEKLFF
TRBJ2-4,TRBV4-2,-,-,TGTGCCAGCAGTCCATCAGGGGTTACCAAAAACATTCAGTACTTC,CASSPSGVTKNIQYF
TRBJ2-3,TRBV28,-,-,TGTGCCAGCAGTTTCGGTGCCACAGATACGCAGTATTTT,CASSFGATDTQYF
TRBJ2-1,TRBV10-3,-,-,TGTGCCGGTGGGGGGCCCTACAATGAGCAGTTCTTC,CAGGGPYNEQFF
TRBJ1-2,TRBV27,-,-,TGTGCCAGCAGCCCCGAGAGAGGGGGAGGCTACACCTTC,CASSPERGGGYTF
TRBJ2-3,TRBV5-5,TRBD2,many,TGTGCCCTAACTAGCGAACCCACAGATACGCAGTATTTT,CALTSEPTDTQYF
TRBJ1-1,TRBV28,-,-,TGTGCCAGCAGAACCGCTGGCAGCACTGAAGCTTTCTTT,CASRTAGSTEAFF
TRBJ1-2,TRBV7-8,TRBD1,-,TGTGCCAGCAGCCTTTTACCGGGACAGGGGAATGGCTACACCTTC,CASSLLPGQGNGYTF
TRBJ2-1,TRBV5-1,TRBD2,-,TGCGCCAGCAGCTATACTAGCGCTTCCTACAATGAGCAGTTCTTC,CASSYTSASYNEQFF
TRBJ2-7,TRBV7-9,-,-,TGTGCCAGCAGCTTACGTGAGCACCACGAGCAGTACTTC,CASSLREHHEQYF
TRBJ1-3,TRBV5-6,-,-,TGTGCCAGCAGCCTTCGCTTTCAGCCAAACACCATATATTTT,CASSLRFQPNTIYF
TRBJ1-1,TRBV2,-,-,TGTGCCAGCAGTGGGATCACTGAAGCTTTCTTT,CASSGITEAFF
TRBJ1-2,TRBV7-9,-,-,TGTGCCAGCAGCTTAAGGGACAACTATGGCTACACCTTC,CASSLRDNYGYTF
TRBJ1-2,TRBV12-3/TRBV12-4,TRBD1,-,TGTGCCAGCAGCCCAGGGGGGGATGGCTACACCTTC,CASSPGGDGYTF
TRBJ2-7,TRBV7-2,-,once,TGTGCCAGCAGCTTCGGATCGGCGGACGAGCAGTACTTC,CASSFGSADEQYF
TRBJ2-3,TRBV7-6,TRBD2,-,TGTGCCAGCAGCTTAGCGAGGGCGGGGGGTTCGACAGATACGCAGTATTTT,CASSLARAGGSTDTQYF
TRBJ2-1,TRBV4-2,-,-,TGTGCCAGCAGCCAGGGCCCTTTGGGGGACACCTACAATGAGCAGTTCTTC,CASSQGPLGDTYNEQFF
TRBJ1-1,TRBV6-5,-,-,TGTGCCAGCACCCTCGGGGGGCGAACTGAAGCTTTCTTT,CASTLGGRTEAFF
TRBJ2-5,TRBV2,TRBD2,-,TGTGCCAGCAGTGGCGAGACTAGCGGGGAGGGAGAGACCCAGTACTTC,CASSGETSGEGETQYF
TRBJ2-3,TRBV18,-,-,TGTGCCAGCTCACCACTTGGCACAGATACGCAGTATTTT,CASSPLGTDTQYF
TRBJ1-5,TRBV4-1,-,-,TGCGCCAGCAGCCAAGCTCAGACCGGGTATAGCAATCAGCCCCAGCATTTT,CASSQAQTGYSNQPQHF
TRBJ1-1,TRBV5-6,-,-,TGTGCCAGCAGCTTGGAAGGGCTGGGCTCGAACACTGAAGCTTTCTTT,CASSLEGLGSNTEAFF
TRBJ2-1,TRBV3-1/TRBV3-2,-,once,TGTGCCAGCAACTCGGGTACCAGCTCCTACAATGAGCAGTTCTTC,CASNSGTSSYNEQFF
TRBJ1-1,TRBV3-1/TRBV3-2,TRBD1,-,TGTGCCAGCAGCCACGTCCGGGACAGGGGCACTGAAGCTTTCTTT,CASSHVRDRGTEAFF
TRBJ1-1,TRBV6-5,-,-,TGTGCCAGCAGTTACTCCCAGTCGGCAGACACTGAAGCTTTCTTT,CASSYSQSADTEAFF
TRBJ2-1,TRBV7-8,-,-,TGTGCCAGCAGCTTAGCGGCTGGGGAGCGCTCCTACAATGAGCAGTTCTTC,CASSLAAGERSYNEQFF
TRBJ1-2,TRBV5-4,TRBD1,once,TGTGCCAGCAGCTCCCTAACCGGGACAGGGGGCGGCTACACCTTC,CASSSLTGTGGGYTF
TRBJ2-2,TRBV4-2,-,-,TGTGCCAGCAGCCAAGCGAGGGGAACTAACACCGGGGAGCTGTTTTTT,CASSQARGTNTGELFF
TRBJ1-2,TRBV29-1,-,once,TGCAGCGTTGGGGACAAGACCTATGGCTACACCTTC,CSVGDKTYGYTF
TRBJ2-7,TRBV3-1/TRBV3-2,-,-,TGTGCCAGCAGCCAAGGGGGGCATCTCGGCGAGCAGTACTTC,CASSQGGHLGEQYF
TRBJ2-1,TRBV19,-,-,TGTGCCAGTAGTATCCGGGGCGGGATTTGGGATGAGCAGTTCTTC,CASSIRGGIWDEQFF
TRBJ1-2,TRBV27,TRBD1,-,TGTGCCAGCACCCAGGACAGGGGATATGGCTACACCTTC,CASTQDRGYGYTF
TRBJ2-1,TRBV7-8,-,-,TGTGCCAGCAGCTTATCTTTAGCCCTCTCCTACAATGAGCAGTTCTTC,CASSLSLALSYNEQFF
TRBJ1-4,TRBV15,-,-,TGTGCCACCAGCAGAGGGGGCCTTGGGGCTAATGAAAAACTGTTTTTT,CATSRGGLGANEKLFF
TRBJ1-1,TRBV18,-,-,TGTGCCAGCTCGCCCACTGGGATGAACACTGAAGCTTTCTTT,CASSPTGMNTEAFF